The text below deals with one T cell receptor (beta chain). What this receptor recognizes is not known. No much larger clone is present one base from it, and per-base qualities are unavailable. These data belong to a study of blood T cell repertoires in COVID-19 (TCRdb year 2020). Looking at the study overall: The collaborator samples originated in the United States, Italy and Spain and spanned the acute and convalescent phases of COVID-19. Where HLA class I and class II types were available, the types were taken from metadata supplied by the sample provider, not from assay-based typing. The repertoires were released in a freely available public database intended as a resource for research on the immune response to SARS-CoV-2. The samples were drawn from two sources: the first 160 participants of the ongoing ImmuneRACE study, and 1,000 to 1,500 subjects contributed by 6 global collaborators. The dataset comprised deeply sampled blood TCRbeta repertoires from subjects exposed to, actively infected with, or recovered from COVID-19. The prospective study material was composed of cDNA or gDNA derived from T cells, B-cell-depleted T cells, or PBMCs. The sample metadata nearly always contained a de-identified subject ID, COVID-19 status, age in years and sex. General conclusions and limits of the study: Clinical and demographic metadata were provided uncurated, with the amount varying by source and participant.

Enrolling through a virtual design, the prospective study's participants ranged in age from roughly 18 to 100 years and lived across roughly 23 United States geographic areas. In the prospective study, cohorts were assigned on the basis of participant-reported clinical history obtained from a screening survey and a study questionnaire. Recovered participants in ImmuneRACE Cohort 3 were defined by two consecutive negative NP/OP PCR tests, clearance by a healthcare professional, or resolution of symptoms. In the prospective study, mobile phlebotomists collected whole blood, serum and a nasopharyngeal or oropharyngeal swab from each participant. Prospective study participants could optionally give additional blood draws and questionnaires over an approximately two-month period. Before DNA extraction, blood samples from the prospective study were shipped at room temperature or frozen. Cut back by 4 bases and 0 bases, the V and J ends lie 19 bases apart. CDR1 and CDR2 are drawn from the germline V gene: MNHNS, SASEGT. Its CDR3 holds 17 amino acids, cysteine through phenylalanine. Just the 51-base CDR3 DNA is kept, in frame starting at base 1.

TCRbeta CDR3 regions were amplified from genomic DNA by means of the immunoSEQ Assay, a bias-controlled multiplex PCR. The original methods were these. The number of nucleated cells in each sample was estimated by amplification of reference gene primers within the assay. Sequence reads were collapsed and filtered to measure the absolute abundance of every unique TCRbeta CDR3 rearrangement. For each sample, productive Simpson clonality was calculated as the square root of Simpson's diversity index across productive rearrangements. Sourced from immuneACCESS, this table was stored by TCRdb with only in-frame sequences that have V and J called. A share of the clones is absent; for the studies checked, an unresolved V gene accounts for under half, and the remainder has no known explanation. V and J calls and clone size follow that table, whereas D and trimming were derived from the DNA. In this sample the table shows 150,000 to 200,000 clones, about 79% of which occur a single time. Of the sample, around 15% falls within the top ten clones.

The specimen sequenced was PBMCs or T cells enriched from blood (not recorded which). Recombination connected TRBV6-1 to TRBJ2-7; TRBD1 is a weak D gene call, 5 bases matching. The clonotype originates from a man in his fifties or sixties who had recovered from COVID-19. The CDR3 is CASSGQRRGWSSYEQYF. Read as DNA, the sequence is TGTGCCAGCAGTGGACAACGTAGGGGATGGAGCTCCTACGAGCAGTACTTC.